This T cell receptor beta chain was retrieved from a study of identical twins. The CDR3 extends over 13 amino acids. V was clipped by 4 bases and J by 6 bases, with 12 bases between them. Germline V gene sequence: CDR1 LGHDT, CDR2 YNNKEL (reference sequence). TCRdb recomputed calls from the 5' RACE reads with MiXCR, one row per CDR3 protein. The sample carries about 890,000 distinct CDR3 sequences, over 9% recorded once. General study findings and limits: Donors were not followed over many years; analysis was cross-sectional. Modeled out-of-frame TCR alpha sharing in monozygotic twins fell below observed levels. Beta out-of-frame sequences showed weaker excess sharing between twins.

The sample holds many counts of this clonotype. The antigen remains unidentified. Separately, the same data were catalogued under a study of yellow fever vaccine responses in identical twins. That publication notes: Twin vaccine T cell responses reportedly seemed partly convergent, partly personalized.

Sequencing used PBMCs. The receptor was isolated from a woman aged 18-29 years in good health. V usage is TRBV3-1 and J usage is TRBJ1-2; D gene unclear. CDR3 nucleotide sequence: TGTGCCAGCAGCCCTCTGGAGAATAATGGCTACACCTTC. Translated, it gives CASSPLENNGYTF.